Following are 27 T cell receptor beta chains from one sample sequenced in a study of blood T cells in healthy people across ages. The authors ran a second PCR of roughly 7 to 11 cycles using a sample-barcoded 5' primer and a J-beta primer mix. MiXCR, run by TCRdb on the 5' RACE reads, gives a single entry per CDR3 protein. The table has about 650,000 distinct CDR3 sequences, 32% seen once. The sequenced sample consisted of blood. These receptors were obtained from a woman of 80 years or more in good health.

V usage is TRBV12-3 or TRBV12-4 and J usage is TRBJ1-1; a possible D gene is TRBD1 (6 bases). V lost 5 bases and J 10 bases, leaving 14 bases between the germline ends. This CDR3 is 12 amino acids long. The CDR3 region is CASSPDSRRAFF. CDR3 DNA: TGTGCCAGCAGTCCGGACAGCCGAAGAGCTTTCTTT.

This clonotype appeared many times. The chain recombines TRBV7-2 with TRBJ2-3; 8 bases are a match to TRBD2. From germline, CDR1 is SGHTA and CDR2 FQGNSA. CDR3 length: 15 residues. With 5 bases clipped from V and 2 bases from J, the junction kept 6 bases outside the gene matches. The CDR3, as DNA: TGTGCCAGCAGCGCGCGGGGGGCTTACACAGATACGCAGTATTTT. This encodes CASSARGAYTDTQYF.

This clonotype was recorded many times. The rearrangement joins TRBV29-1 to TRBJ1-2; 12 bases line up with TRBD1. The CDR3 extends over 14 amino acids. Germline CDR1 and CDR2: SQVTM and ANQGSEA. With V trimmed by 4 bases and J by 5 bases, 5 bases remained unmatched. Here the CDR3 DNA reads TGCAGCGTTGTCGGGACAGGGGGCGGGTATGGCTACACCTTC. Amino acid sequence: CSVVGTGGGYGYTF.

In its sample, this clonotype was seen many times. CDR3 amino acids: CASSPLSGTNGGQYF. CDR3 nucleotide sequence: TGTGCCAGCAGCCCTCTGTCCGGGACCAACGGAGGGCAGTACTTC. The chain combines TRBV7-9 with TRBJ2-7; D tentatively reads TRBD1 or TRBD2 (5 bases each). The CDR3 consists of 15 residues. V was pared by 5 bases and J by 9 bases, with 23 bases between. Per germline, CDR1 SEHNR and CDR2 FQNEAQ (reference sequence). Variable domain in full (rest from reference TRBV7-9 and TRBJ2-7): DTGVSQNPRHKITKRGQNVTFRCDPISEHNRLYWYRQTLGQGPEFLTYFQNEAQLEKSRLLSDRFSAERPKGSFSTLEIQRTEQGDSAMYLCASSPLSGTNGGQYFGPGTRLTVT.

V usage is TRBV4-2 and J usage is TRBJ1-2; 7 nucleotides line up with TRBD1. CDR1 and CDR2 (germline): LGHNA, YNFKEQ. CDR3 length: 16 amino acids. Unmatched junction bases numbered 10, after V lost 0 bases and J lost 6 bases. The CDR3, as DNA: TGTGCCAGCAGCCAAGATTTGCCAGGGGGGACGGATGGCTACACCTTC. Its protein is CASSQDLPGGTDGYTF.

This clonotype was observed at least ten times. This sequence joins TRBV4-2 and TRBJ1-1; D might be TRBD1 (5 bases). This CDR3 has 14 amino acids. Germline assignment: CDR1 LGHNA and CDR2 YNFKEQ. Trimming pared 1 base from V and 3 bases from J, leaving 9 bases between. The CDR3 sequence: CASSQGWGDTEAFF. The DNA for the CDR3 is TGTGCCAGCAGCCAAGGATGGGGGGACACTGAAGCTTTCTTT.

This clonotype was counted at least ten times. V gene TRBV12-5 combines with J gene TRBJ1-2; tentatively, D is TRBD1 (6 bases). Trimming cost V 0 bases and J 8 bases, with 25 bases left between them. The CDR3 has 18 residues. Germline CDR1 LGHNT, CDR2 FRNRAP. The CDR3: CASGLVEGVMGGIGGYTF. The CDR3 DNA reads as TGTGCTAGTGGTTTGGTAGAGGGCGTGATGGGGGGCATCGGAGGCTACACCTTC.

This clonotype has at least ten counts. The V call is TRBV20-1, the J call TRBJ1-2, with D tentatively TRBD1 (5 bases). The germline V gene has CDR1 DFQATT and CDR2 SNEGSKA (reference sequence). V was shortened by 5 bases and J by 3 bases, with 16 bases between the two germline ends. The CDR3 totals 14 residues. This CDR3 reads CSAEGRRGDYGYTF. The CDR3 nucleotides are TGCAGTGCTGAGGGCCGAAGGGGTGACTATGGCTACACCTTC.

The chain links TRBV3-1 to TRBJ2-1, with D uncertain. V lost 0 bases and J lost 5, with 17 bases in between. The CDR3 is made up of 17 amino acids. Per germline, CDR1 LGHDT and CDR2 YNNKEL (reference sequence). The CDR3 DNA follows: TGTGCCAGCAGCCAAGAACTCAGGTATAGAGGAAACAATGAGCAGTTCTTC. Translation gives CASSQELRYRGNNEQFF.

This chain's CDR3 is CASSSSGTRLTGELFF. DNA of the CDR3: TGTGCCAGCAGTTCCTCCGGGACTAGACTTACCGGGGAGCTGTTTTTT. The V call is TRBV12-3 or TRBV12-4, the J call TRBJ2-2, with 8 bases matching TRBD2. There are 16 residues in the CDR3. With V trimmed by 4 bases and J by 5 bases, 9 bases remained unmatched.

This chain connects TRBV18 to TRBJ2-2, with 11 bases identical to TRBD2. Germline CDR1 KGHSH, CDR2 LQKENI. Trimming cost V 3 bases and J 8 bases; bases outside gene matches: 2. This CDR3 is built from 14 residues. CDR3 DNA: TGTGCCAGCTCACCGGGACTAGCGGTTGGGGAGCTGTTTTTT. Protein: CASSPGLAVGELFF. The complete variable domain, with remaining parts taken from reference TRBV18 and TRBJ2-2, reads NAGVMQNPRHLVRRRGQEARLRCSPMKGHSHVYWYRQLPEEGLKFMVYLQKENIIDESGMPKERFSAEFPKEGPSILRIQQVVRGDSAAYFCASSPGLAVGELFFGEGSRLTVL.

Of note for this clonotype: A much larger clonotype is one base distant, so this may be a read error. The chain recombines TRBV4-2 with TRBJ2-7, with 9 bases identical to TRBD2. The CDR3 runs 16 residues. V shed 0 bases, J shed 3 bases, and the junction held 6 bases outside the gene matches. The V gene's germline CDR1 is LGHNA and CDR2 YNFKEQ. CDR3 sequence: CASSQDLQRGVYEQYF. The CDR3 nucleotides are TGTGCCAGCAGCCAAGATTTACAGCGGGGGGTCTACGAGCAGTACTTC.

The sample holds many counts of this clonotype. V and J are TRBV2 and TRBJ2-1; D might be TRBD2 (6 bases). Per germline, CDR1 SNHLY and CDR2 FYNNEI. The CDR3 consists of 16 residues. V lost 6 bases and J 6 bases, leaving 21 bases between the germline ends. This CDR3 is CASRDSGARGLNEQFF. CDR3 DNA: TGTGCCAGCAGGGACTCGGGAGCCCGCGGGCTCAATGAGCAGTTCTTC.

This sequence joins TRBV12-3 or TRBV12-4 and TRBJ1-2, with 9 bases that match TRBD1. The CDR3 consists of 13 residues. V was pared by 5 bases and J by 8 bases, with 6 bases of the junction left unmatched. The CDR3 here is CASSPGTGRGYTF. In DNA, the CDR3 is TGTGCCAGCAGTCCGGGGACAGGGAGAGGCTACACCTTC.

The sample holds many counts of this clonotype. The chain carries TRBV28 and TRBJ1-2; D may be TRBD1 (5 bases). CDR3 length: 14 amino acids. Germline values: CDR1 MDHEN, CDR2 SYDVKM. V lost 2 bases and J lost 9, with 16 bases in between. CDR3 coding DNA: TGTGCCAGCAGTTTAATCGACAGACGGGAAAGCTACACCTTC. Amino acids: CASSLIDRRESYTF.

On this clonotype itself: It may be a read error: a sequence one base away is much more abundant. This chain joins TRBV18 and TRBJ2-5; TRBD2 aligns across 7 bases. Germline values: CDR1 KGHSH, CDR2 LQKENI. The CDR3 loop spans 13 amino acids. Trimming cost V 3 bases and J 11 bases; bases outside gene matches: 9. The CDR3 DNA is TGTGCCAGCTCACCCGAACCTCGGCGGGAGCAGTACTTC. Its translation is CASSPEPRREQYF.

This clonotype occurred a few times. V and J are TRBV5-1 and TRBJ1-5; maybe TRBD1 (6 bases). V lost 3 bases and J 4 bases, leaving 14 bases between the germline ends. The CDR3 length is 15 residues. CDR1 is SGHRS, CDR2 YFSETQ, per germline. CDR3 amino acids: CASSSSGARNQPQHF. CDR3 DNA sequence: TGCGCCAGCAGCTCATCAGGGGCGAGAAATCAGCCCCAGCATTTT.

J is TRBJ1-1 and V is TRBV6-1; D possibly corresponds to TRBD1 (5 bases). From germline, CDR1 is MNHNS and CDR2 SASEGT. The CDR3 is made up of 14 amino acids. Trimming stripped 7 bases from V and 4 bases from J, with 16 bases between. CDR3 sequence reads: CASTGGGGGTEAFF. CDR3 in DNA: TGTGCCAGCACAGGAGGAGGCGGGGGCACTGAAGCTTTCTTT.

The chain combines TRBV20-1 with TRBJ1-2; D gene unclear. Between the trimmed V and J ends, which lost 0 bases and 2 bases, there was a span of 10 bases. There are 14 residues in the CDR3. CDR1 DFQATT and CDR2 SNEGSKA come from the germline V gene (reference sequence). CDR3 sequence: CSARDSAVNYGYTF. CDR3 bases: TGCAGTGCTAGAGATTCGGCAGTAAACTATGGCTACACCTTC.

This clonotype has just a few counts. The rearrangement joins TRBV20-1 to TRBJ1-5, with D possibly matching TRBD1 (5 bases). Germline V lookup: CDR1 DFQATT, CDR2 SNEGSKA (reference sequence). Trimming took 0 bases from V and 5 from J, leaving 17 bases between them. The CDR3 loop spans 16 amino acids. The chain's CDR3 is CSARDHTSGGYQPQHF. CDR3 DNA sequence: TGCAGTGCTAGAGACCATACGTCCGGGGGGTATCAGCCCCAGCATTTT.

This clonotype was picked up one time. A much larger clonotype is one base distant, so this may be a read error. The V and J genes are TRBV7-2 and TRBJ2-5; 8 bases are shared with TRBD2. Trimming removed 4 bases from V and 11 bases from J; junction bases left unmatched: 18. This CDR3 is 16 amino acids long. Germline V gene sequence: CDR1 SGHTA, CDR2 FQGNSA. The CDR3 DNA sequence: TGTGCCAGCAGCTCCCCCCCTGGCGGGGGGATTAATGAGCAGTACTTC. The encoded protein is CASSSPPGGGINEQYF.

This clonotype came up many times. The J gene is TRBJ2-5, the V gene TRBV28, with TRBD1 identical over 11 bases. V gave up 3 bases and J gave up 5 bases; unmatched junction bases: 11. Germline lookup yields CDR1 MDHEN and CDR2 SYDVKM. This CDR3 has 17 residues. The CDR3 loop is CASSLGPWTGGTETQYF. For the CDR3, the DNA is TGTGCCAGCAGTTTGGGGCCCTGGACAGGGGGCACGGAGACCCAGTACTTC.

The sample holds a few counts of this clonotype. This chain links TRBV7-9 with TRBJ2-1; TRBD2 matches at 10 bases. The CDR3 runs to 17 residues. Trimming cost V 0 bases and J 5 bases; bases outside gene matches: 7. Germline V CDR1 and CDR2: SEHNR, FQNEAQ (reference sequence). The CDR3 region has the DNA TGTGCCAGCAGCTTAGCAACTAGCGGGGCCACGGACAATGAGCAGTTCTTC. Translating it yields CASSLATSGATDNEQFF.

The V gene is TRBV12-3 or TRBV12-4, the J gene TRBJ1-2; perhaps TRBD1 as D (5 bases). Between the trimmed V and J ends, which lost 6 bases and 0 bases, there was a span of 14 bases. The CDR3 covers 15 residues. CDR3 nucleotide sequence: TGTGCCAGCAGCTTAAGGTCGACAGCTAACTATGGCTACACCTTC. Translating it yields CASSLRSTANYGYTF.

With regard to this clonotype: It may be a read error: a sequence one base away is much more abundant. The V and J genes are TRBV30 and TRBJ2-1; D gene unclear. CDR1 is GTSNPN and CDR2 is SVGIG in the germline V gene (reference sequence). The V end was cut by 1 base, the J end by 5 bases, with 3 bases between. This CDR3 has 11 residues. The CDR3 sequence: CAWSGHNEQFF. CDR3 bases: TGTGCCTGGAGTGGACACAATGAGCAGTTCTTC.

In this sample, this clonotype turned up once. A read error may explain this, as a much larger clone is one base away. This chain joins TRBV20-1 and TRBJ1-1, with D unresolved. The CDR3 spans 13 residues. The germline V gene encodes CDR1 DFQATT and CDR2 SNEGSKA (reference sequence). The DNA of the CDR3 is TGCAGTGCTGGAGAAGACCTGAACACTGAAGCTTTCTTT. Protein sequence: CSAGEDLNTEAFF.

This clonotype was counted many times. In nucleotides, the CDR3 is TGTGCCAGCAGCCTCGCTCAGCGGGGCACCCCCTACGAGCAGTACTTC. This codes for CASSLAQRGTPYEQYF. The V call is TRBV7-6, the J call TRBJ2-7, with TRBD2 matching over 7 bases. V lost 5 bases to trimming and J lost 2 bases; unmatched junction nucleotides: 12. The CDR3 consists of 16 residues. Germline CDR1 is SGHVS and CDR2 is FNYEAQ.